This is a list of T cell receptor beta chains from one sample in a study of identical twins. MiXCR, run by TCRdb on the 5' RACE reads, gives a single entry per CDR3 protein. The sample carries a few hundred thousand distinct CDR3 sequences, approximately 24% recorded once. The sample was also linked to a second study, of T cells expressing NK-cell markers.

The sequenced sample consisted of CD4+ T cells sorted from blood. The origin of the receptors is a young woman in good health. Both conserved end residues are part of each CDR3. D genes are given only for firm matches. Size is stated for part of the rows, as once, few or many counts, or as a class when the clone is expanded.

cdr3_length d_call j_call clone_size v_call cdr3_aa cdr3_nt
15 TRBD2 TRBJ2-1 few TRBV5-1 CASRTSGSSYNEQFF TGTGCCAGCAGAACTAGCGGGAGTTCCTACAATGAGCAGTTCTTC
13 TRBD1 TRBJ1-1 many TRBV5-1 CASKGQSNTEAFF TGCGCCAGTAAGGGACAGTCGAACACTGAAGCTTTCTTT
14 . TRBJ1-5 . TRBV10-3 CATRTGKGNQPQHF TGTGCCACCCGTACAGGGAAGGGCAATCAGCCCCAGCATTTT
17 . TRBJ2-1 few TRBV20-1 CSARDPTSGAWEDEQFF TGCAGTGCTAGAGATCCTACCAGCGGAGCATGGGAGGATGAGCAGTTCTTC
15 TRBD1 TRBJ2-5 . TRBV9 CASSVDRGTEETQYF TGTGCCAGCAGCGTAGACCGAGGGACAGAAGAGACCCAGTACTTC
14 . TRBJ2-4 few TRBV5-1 CASSRDLDKNIQYF TGCGCCAGCAGCCGCGATTTGGACAAAAACATTCAGTACTTC
17 . TRBJ2-1 . TRBV19 CASSIRGSRRGYNEQFF TGTGCCAGTAGTATCAGGGGGTCCCGGAGGGGGTACAATGAGCAGTTCTTC
15 . TRBJ1-5 . TRBV5-5 CASSLGFGGDQPQHF TGTGCCAGCAGCTTGGGATTCGGCGGAGATCAGCCCCAGCATTTT
15 . TRBJ2-7 . TRBV6-5 CASSYQQGRGYEQYF TGTGCCAGCAGTTACCAACAGGGACGGGGGTACGAGCAGTACTTC
15 . TRBJ2-1 . TRBV7-9 CASSSRDWDYNEQFF TGTGCCAGCAGCTCCCGGGACTGGGACTACAATGAGCAGTTCTTC
14 TRBD1 TRBJ2-7 few TRBV2 CASSQTGYTYEQYF TGTGCCAGCAGCCAGACAGGGTATACCTACGAGCAGTACTTC
14 TRBD2 TRBJ2-1 . TRBV12-3/TRBV12-4 CAIGGSGRANEQFF TGTGCCATCGGTGGGAGCGGGAGGGCCAATGAGCAGTTCTTC
16 . TRBJ2-6 few TRBV5-1 CASSPTMGSGANVLTF TGCGCCAGCAGCCCCACCATGGGGTCTGGGGCCAACGTCCTGACTTTC
13 TRBD2 TRBJ2-7 many TRBV20-1 CSVASGRPYEQYF TGCAGTGTCGCTAGCGGGAGACCCTACGAGCAGTACTTC
15 . TRBJ1-1 few TRBV20-1 CSALKTGNMNTEAFF TGCAGTGCTCTTAAGACAGGTAACATGAACACTGAAGCTTTCTTT
15 . TRBJ2-7 . TRBV6-2/TRBV6-3 CASSYNTGRPTEQYF TGTGCCAGCAGTTACAACACAGGACGTCCTACGGAGCAGTACTTC
13 TRBD1 TRBJ2-1 few TRBV20-1 CSLDRASYNEQFF TGCAGTCTTGACAGGGCCTCCTACAATGAGCAGTTCTTC
12 TRBD2 TRBJ2-7 . TRBV6-5 CAVRDSGYEQYF TGTGCCGTGCGTGATAGCGGGTACGAGCAGTACTTC
14 . TRBJ2-1 . TRBV7-9 CASSLMSNRLGQFF TGTGCCAGCAGCTTAATGTCGAACAGGTTGGGGCAGTTCTTC
15 . TRBJ1-1 many TRBV20-1 CSAFVPGPAGTEAFF TGCAGTGCTTTCGTACCGGGCCCGGCGGGCACTGAAGCTTTCTTT
15 TRBD2 TRBJ2-7 few TRBV3-1 CASSPGLAGPDEQYF TGTGCCAGCAGCCCGGGACTAGCGGGGCCCGACGAGCAGTACTTC
14 . TRBJ2-5 few TRBV5-1 CASSLSLSVETQYF TGCGCCAGCAGCTTGTCCTTGTCGGTAGAGACCCAGTACTTC
15 TRBD2 TRBJ2-1 . TRBV20-1 CSARDTAGGYNEQFF TGCAGTGCTAGAGATACCGCGGGAGGGTACAATGAGCAGTTCTTC
16 TRBD2 TRBJ2-5 . TRBV20-1 CSAPRSGLATVETQYF TGCAGTGCCCCACGCTCGGGACTAGCGACGGTGGAGACCCAGTACTTC
14 TRBD1 TRBJ1-1 . TRBV19 CASSNQGAITEAFF TGTGCCAGTAGTAATCAGGGGGCCATCACTGAAGCTTTCTTT
14 . TRBJ2-7 . TRBV12-3/TRBV12-4 CASSPNRVPGEQYF TGTGCCAGCAGTCCGAACAGGGTTCCGGGGGAGCAGTACTTC
13 . TRBJ1-1 few TRBV20-1 CSAYTDKNTEAFF TGCAGTGCTTATACCGACAAGAACACTGAAGCTTTCTTT
15 TRBD1 TRBJ1-1 few TRBV9 CASSRHRQGGTEAFF TGTGCCAGCAGCCGACACCGACAGGGTGGGACTGAAGCTTTCTTT
15 . TRBJ2-7 . TRBV5-1 CASSLGQVRSYEQYF TGCGCCAGCAGCTTGGGGCAGGTGAGGTCCTACGAGCAGTACTTC
14 . TRBJ2-6 few TRBV29-1 CSVWTISGANVLTF TGCAGCGTTTGGACGATTTCTGGGGCCAACGTCCTGACTTTC
15 TRBD1 TRBJ2-4 many TRBV5-1 CASSLGTGFQNIQYF TGCGCCAGCAGCTTGGGGACAGGGTTCCAAAACATTCAGTACTTC
11 . TRBJ1-4 many TRBV29-1 CSAAVNEKLFF TGCAGCGCGGCGGTTAATGAAAAACTGTTTTTT
13 . TRBJ2-5 . TRBV9 CASSVAQKETQYF TGTGCCAGCAGCGTGGCTCAGAAAGAGACCCAGTACTTC
15 TRBD1 TRBJ2-1 . TRBV7-2 CASKPTRTGTGEQFF TGTGCCAGCAAACCTACCCGGACAGGGACGGGTGAGCAGTTCTTC
14 . TRBJ2-7 . TRBV12-3/TRBV12-4 CASSFGRGGREQYF TGTGCCAGCAGTTTTGGGCGGGGAGGTCGCGAGCAGTACTTC
14 . TRBJ2-2 . TRBV4-2 CASSQTLGPGELFF TGTGCCAGCAGCCAGACGCTGGGGCCCGGGGAGCTGTTTTTT
13 . TRBJ2-3 . TRBV12-3/TRBV12-4 CASRRSTLAAQYF TGTGCCAGCAGGCGCTCGACCCTTGCGGCGCAGTATTTT
14 TRBD1 TRBJ2-7 . TRBV29-1 CSVREGTVRDEQYF TGCAGCGTCCGAGAAGGGACAGTCCGGGACGAGCAGTACTTC
15 . TRBJ2-5 . TRBV7-2 CASSLAAGVQETQYF TGTGCCAGCAGCTTGGCCGCAGGGGTTCAAGAGACCCAGTACTTC
13 . TRBJ2-1 . TRBV6-1 CASSLQWNNEQFF TGTGCCAGCAGTCTCCAATGGAACAATGAGCAGTTCTTC
12 . TRBJ2-7 many TRBV29-1 CSAGFHDYEQYF TGCAGCGCTGGTTTTCATGACTACGAGCAGTACTTC
15 . TRBJ2-3 . TRBV7-2 CASSSQGPGTDTQYF TGTGCCAGCAGCTCCCAAGGGCCGGGCACAGATACGCAGTATTTT
14 . TRBJ2-7 few TRBV20-1 CSARAGGYTYEQYF TGCAGTGCTAGAGCAGGGGGGTACACCTACGAGCAGTACTTC
15 . TRBJ2-1 . TRBV20-1 CSASLGWLLNNEQFF TGCAGTGCTAGTTTAGGCTGGCTCCTCAACAATGAGCAGTTCTTC
14 . TRBJ2-5 . TRBV20-1 CSARRAGAGETQYF TGCAGTGCCCGAAGGGCCGGGGCGGGCGAGACCCAGTACTTC
15 TRBD2 TRBJ2-7 . TRBV5-1 CASSSAGTSYYEQYF TGCGCCAGCAGCTCAGCCGGGACTAGCTACTACGAGCAGTACTTC
14 . TRBJ2-3 . TRBV7-8 CASSYRTPTDTQYF TGTGCCAGCAGCTATAGGACACCCACAGATACGCAGTATTTT
15 . TRBJ2-2 . TRBV20-1 CSARAGGTNTGELFF TGCAGTGCTAGAGCTGGCGGAACGAACACCGGGGAGCTGTTTTTT
16 . TRBJ2-1 . TRBV5-5 CASSLHLEPAYNEQFF TGTGCCAGCAGCTTGCATCTAGAACCCGCCTACAATGAGCAGTTCTTC
13 TRBD2 TRBJ2-5 . TRBV20-1 CSPNKREGWTQYF TGCAGCCCTAATAAGCGGGAAGGCTGGACCCAGTACTTC